The 10 T cell receptor beta chains below come from one sample, sequenced in a study of CD8 T cells in Susac syndrome. It was with random hexamers that roughly 0.45 to 1 ug RNA was reverse transcribed. Each CDR3 protein gets one entry after TCRdb re-called the immunoSEQ multiplex PCR reads with MiXCR. Among a few hundred thousand distinct CDR3 sequences, approximately 85% were seen once, and the ten largest hold about 0.12%. The sequenced sample was CD8+ T cells from PBMCs. The receptors come from a human donor with multiple sclerosis.

The CDR3 nucleotides are TGTGCCAGCAGCTTAAATTCCCATACCGGGGAGCTGTTTTTT. Translation gives CASSLNSHTGELFF. This rearrangement joins TRBV7-9 to TRBJ2-2; D is undetermined. CDR3 length: 14 residues. V was shortened by 2 bases and J by 5 bases, with 9 bases between the two germline ends. Germline V gene data show CDR1 as SEHNR and CDR2 as FQNEAQ (reference sequence).

V gene TRBV12-3 or TRBV12-4 combines with J gene TRBJ1-1; D is uncertain. Trimming left V 2 bases short and J 5 bases short, with 12 bases between. The CDR3 runs 14 residues. As DNA, the CDR3 is TGTGCCAGCAGTTTAAGTGGGATTGGTACTGAAGCTTTCTTT. It translates to CASSLSGIGTEAFF.

The V gene is TRBV20-1, the J gene TRBJ2-1, with a possible D match to TRBD2 (7 bases). Germline-derived CDR1 and CDR2 are DFQATT and SNEGSKA (reference sequence). This CDR3 is 13 amino acids long. The CDR3 region has the DNA TGCAGCAGAGGGGGAGGGTATTACAATGAGCAGTTCTTC. Encoded protein: CSRGGGYYNEQFF.

This chain joins TRBV11-2 and TRBJ1-2; D is uncertain. V lost 2 bases and J 0 bases, leaving 7 bases between the germline ends. Germline assignment: CDR1 SGHAT and CDR2 FQNNGV. The CDR3 loop spans 14 amino acids. In DNA, the CDR3 is TGTGCCAGCAGCTTAACGGAGGCTAACTATGGCTACACCTTC. It codes for CASSLTEANYGYTF.

The V gene is TRBV7-9, the J gene TRBJ1-1; D ambiguous. The V end lost 1 base, the J end lost 4 bases, and 19 bases lay between the germline ends. The CDR3 has 17 residues. In germline, CDR1 is SEHNR, CDR2 FQNEAQ (reference sequence). CDR3 in DNA: TGTGCCAGCAGCTTAGGTTCGACGGGTCTTGAGGGCACTGAAGCTTTCTTT. It yields the protein CASSLGSTGLEGTEAFF.

CDR3 DNA sequence: TGCAGTGCTAGAGGGCAGGGCGACGTCACCGGGGAGCTGTTTTTT. Its translation: CSARGQGDVTGELFF. The V call is TRBV20-1, the J call TRBJ2-2, with D possibly TRBD1 on 5 matching bases. This CDR3 spans 15 amino acids. The V gene lost 1 base and the J gene lost 4 bases, with 13 bases spanning the gap. Germline V gene sequence: CDR1 DFQATT, CDR2 SNEGSKA (reference sequence).

The chain couples TRBV7-9 to TRBJ2-7; possible D gene TRBD1, 7 bases. The V gene lost 5 bases and the J gene lost 6 bases, with 26 bases spanning the gap. Germline-derived CDR1 and CDR2 are SEHNR and FQNEAQ (reference sequence). This CDR3 spans 17 amino acids. The CDR3 DNA sequence: TGTGCCAGCAGCACAACATGGGGGGACAGCCCCACTGGCGAGCAGTACTTC. This gives the protein CASSTTWGDSPTGEQYF.

The chain combines TRBV29-1 with TRBJ2-1; 11 nucleotides align to TRBD2. V dropped 6 bases and J dropped 1; count of bases not matched to a gene: 11. CDR3 length equals 17 residues. The germline gives CDR1 SQVTM, CDR2 ANQGSEA. In DNA, the CDR3 is TGCAGCGTGACCGGGACTAGCGGACCCCAATCCTACAATGAGCAGTTCTTC. It translates to CSVTGTSGPQSYNEQFF.

The chain combines TRBV28 with TRBJ2-7, with D perhaps matching TRBD2 (5 bases). In germline, CDR1 is MDHEN, CDR2 SYDVKM. Trimming removed 0 bases from V and 2 bases from J, with 11 bases in between. The CDR3 covers 15 residues. For the CDR3, the DNA is TGTGCCAGCAGTTTATGGGCTAGCAATGCCTACGAGCAGTACTTC. It specifies CASSLWASNAYEQYF.

This chain connects TRBV30 to TRBJ1-1; a possible D gene is TRBD1 (6 bases). The V gene lost 8 bases and the J gene lost 0 bases, with 22 bases spanning the gap. Germline V gene data show CDR1 as GTSNPN and CDR2 as SVGIG (reference sequence). The CDR3 is made up of 16 amino acids. CDR3 sequence reads: CAESSAAGDLNTEAFF. The CDR3 bases are TGTGCCGAATCCTCCGCGGCAGGGGACCTGAACACTGAAGCTTTCTTT. The complete variable domain, with remaining parts taken from reference TRBV30 and TRBJ1-1, reads SQTIHQWPATLVQPVGSPLSLECTVEGTSNPNLYWYRQAAGRGLQLLFYSVGIGQISSEVPQNLSASRPQDRQFILSSKKLLLSDSGFYLCAESSAAGDLNTEAFFGQGTRLTVV.